This is a list of T cell receptor beta chains from one sample in a study of cytomegalovirus exposure and HLA in healthy donors. TCRdb's table, derived via immunoSEQ multiplex PCR, lists solely in-frame clones and lacks some. Of 260,000 or so clones detected, around nine tenths appear once; the ten largest clones hold about 0.85%. The sequenced sample was PBMCs. All receptors derive from a woman between 18 and 29 years old in good health and CMV-seronegative. CDR3s include the opening cysteine and the closing phenylalanine or tryptophan. The D gene is left open where the match is weak. The size of a clone is reported for some rows only, either as once, few or many, or as a class for expanded clones.

d_call: .
clone_size: .
j_call: TRBJ2-1
v_call: TRBV27
cdr3_aa: CASSLSSGVGEQFF
cdr3_nt: TGTGCCAGCAGTTTATCGTCCGGGGTCGGCGAGCAGTTCTTC

d_call: TRBD1
clone_size: .
j_call: TRBJ1-2
v_call: TRBV7-7
cdr3_aa: CASRCARTGGRILVNYGYTF
cdr3_nt: TGTGCCAGCAGATGTGCTCGGACAGGGGGCCGGATACTGGTTAACTATGGCTACACCTTC

d_call: TRBD1
clone_size: .
j_call: TRBJ1-5
v_call: TRBV7-2
cdr3_aa: CASSPLRDRGPREPQHF
cdr3_nt: TGTGCCAGCAGCCCACTCCGGGACAGGGGGCCTAGGGAGCCCCAGCATTTT

d_call: TRBD1
clone_size: .
j_call: TRBJ1-4
v_call: TRBV28
cdr3_aa: CASSPETGLGEKLFF
cdr3_nt: TGTGCCAGCAGTCCCGAGACAGGGCTGGGGGAAAAACTGTTTTTT

d_call: TRBD2
clone_size: .
j_call: TRBJ2-4
v_call: TRBV7-2
cdr3_aa: CASSRGASGGLLAKNIQYF
cdr3_nt: TGTGCCAGCAGCCGAGGGGCTAGCGGAGGACTCCTAGCCAAAAACATTCAGTACTTC

d_call: .
clone_size: .
j_call: TRBJ2-5
v_call: TRBV5-6
cdr3_aa: CASSGGETQYF
cdr3_nt: TGTGCCAGCAGCGGAGGAGAGACCCAGTACTTC

d_call: TRBD2
clone_size: .
j_call: TRBJ2-7
v_call: TRBV25-1
cdr3_aa: CASSFGGDGEQYF
cdr3_nt: TGTGCCAGCAGTTTCGGGGGGGATGGGGAGCAGTACTTC

d_call: TRBD2
clone_size: .
j_call: TRBJ2-2
v_call: TRBV19
cdr3_aa: CASSILSGRNTGELFF
cdr3_nt: TGTGCCAGTAGTATACTAAGCGGGAGAAACACCGGGGAGCTGTTTTTT

d_call: .
clone_size: .
j_call: TRBJ1-4
v_call: TRBV21-1
cdr3_aa: CASSSRTSRNEKLFF
cdr3_nt: TGTGCCAGCAGCTCGCGGACATCAAGGAATGAAAAACTGTTTTTT

d_call: .
clone_size: .
j_call: TRBJ2-3
v_call: TRBV5-6
cdr3_aa: CASIGFQGPDTQYF
cdr3_nt: TGTGCCAGCATAGGGTTTCAGGGGCCAGATACGCAGTATTTT

d_call: TRBD1
clone_size: .
j_call: TRBJ2-5
v_call: TRBV2
cdr3_aa: CASRRLTGAIGTQYF
cdr3_nt: TGTGCCAGCAGGAGGTTAACAGGGGCTATCGGGACCCAGTACTTC

d_call: .
clone_size: .
j_call: TRBJ2-3
v_call: TRBV2
cdr3_aa: CASASGVINTDTQYF
cdr3_nt: TGTGCCAGCGCTTCGGGGGTTATTAACACAGATACGCAGTATTTT

d_call: TRBD2
clone_size: .
j_call: TRBJ2-7
v_call: TRBV4-3
cdr3_aa: CASSQDTGTAGVYEQYF
cdr3_nt: TGCGCCAGCAGCCAAGATACGGGAACAGCGGGAGTCTACGAGCAGTACTTC

d_call: .
clone_size: .
j_call: TRBJ2-7
v_call: TRBV7-9
cdr3_aa: CASSFQTYEQYF
cdr3_nt: TGTGCCAGCAGCTTTCAGACCTACGAGCAGTACTTC

d_call: TRBD2
clone_size: .
j_call: TRBJ2-2
v_call: TRBV7-3
cdr3_aa: CASSLVSGRRPGELFF
cdr3_nt: TGTGCCAGCAGCTTAGTAAGCGGGAGGCGTCCCGGGGAGCTGTTTTTT

d_call: .
clone_size: .
j_call: TRBJ1-2
v_call: TRBV4-1
cdr3_aa: CASSQEALSGYGYTF
cdr3_nt: TGCGCCAGCAGCCAAGAAGCCCTATCGGGGTATGGCTACACCTTC

d_call: .
clone_size: .
j_call: TRBJ2-7
v_call: TRBV7-3
cdr3_aa: CASSQVGGEQYF
cdr3_nt: TGTGCCAGCAGCCAAGTCGGGGGCGAGCAGTACTTC

d_call: .
clone_size: .
j_call: TRBJ2-7
v_call: TRBV6-5
cdr3_aa: CASSYSLGEGYEQYF
cdr3_nt: TGTGCCAGCAGTTACTCGTTGGGAGAGGGCTACGAGCAGTACTTC

d_call: TRBD1
clone_size: .
j_call: TRBJ1-2
v_call: TRBV5-1
cdr3_aa: CASSHGTGAYGYTF
cdr3_nt: TGCGCCAGCAGCCACGGGACAGGAGCCTATGGCTACACCTTC

d_call: .
clone_size: .
j_call: TRBJ2-7
v_call: TRBV5-1
cdr3_aa: CASSLSPQDTAYEQYF
cdr3_nt: TGCGCCAGCAGCTTGTCCCCACAGGATACGGCCTACGAGCAGTACTTC

d_call: .
clone_size: .
j_call: TRBJ1-6
v_call: TRBV6-5
cdr3_aa: CASSSVGTLNNSPLHF
cdr3_nt: TGTGCCAGCAGTTCCGTCGGGACACTTAATAATTCACCCCTCCACTTT

d_call: TRBD2
clone_size: .
j_call: TRBJ2-7
v_call: TRBV5-1
cdr3_aa: CASSLAGGNYEQYF
cdr3_nt: TGCGCCAGCAGCTTGGCGGGAGGGAACTACGAGCAGTACTTC

d_call: .
clone_size: .
j_call: TRBJ2-3
v_call: TRBV25-1
cdr3_aa: CASSAVDRSTDTQYF
cdr3_nt: TGTGCCAGCAGCGCGGTTGACAGAAGCACAGATACGCAGTATTTT

d_call: .
clone_size: .
j_call: TRBJ2-5
v_call: TRBV2
cdr3_aa: CASSDRSRREETQYF
cdr3_nt: TGTGCCAGCAGTGATAGGAGTAGGCGCGAAGAGACCCAGTACTTC

d_call: .
clone_size: once
j_call: TRBJ2-3
v_call: TRBV19
cdr3_aa: CASSIGARTDTQYF
cdr3_nt: TGTGCCAGTAGTATTGGGGCCCGCACAGATACGCAGTATTTT

d_call: .
clone_size: .
j_call: TRBJ2-3
v_call: TRBV28
cdr3_aa: CASSFERTDTQYF
cdr3_nt: TGTGCCAGCAGTTTCGAACGGACAGATACGCAGTATTTT

d_call: TRBD2
clone_size: .
j_call: TRBJ2-7
v_call: TRBV11-2
cdr3_aa: CASSSQGGVAEQYF
cdr3_nt: TGTGCCAGCAGTTCCCAGGGAGGGGTGGCCGAGCAGTACTTC

d_call: .
clone_size: .
j_call: TRBJ1-2
v_call: TRBV5-1
cdr3_aa: CASSPPLKGPLYGYTF
cdr3_nt: TGCGCCAGCAGCCCTCCCTTGAAGGGGCCCTTATATGGCTACACCTTC

d_call: .
clone_size: .
j_call: TRBJ1-2
v_call: TRBV13
cdr3_aa: CASSSKTGLSNYGYTF
cdr3_nt: TGTGCCAGCAGCTCTAAAACGGGACTCTCCAACTATGGCTACACCTTC

d_call: TRBD2
clone_size: .
j_call: TRBJ2-1
v_call: TRBV28
cdr3_aa: CASSYTLTSGMSHNEQFF
cdr3_nt: TGTGCCAGCAGCTATACTTTAACTAGCGGGATGTCGCACAATGAGCAGTTCTTC

d_call: .
clone_size: .
j_call: TRBJ1-1
v_call: TRBV6-5
cdr3_aa: CASSYEGYTEAFF
cdr3_nt: TGTGCCAGCAGTTACGAGGGATACACTGAAGCTTTCTTT

d_call: .
clone_size: .
j_call: TRBJ1-2
v_call: TRBV28
cdr3_aa: CASSLMTDYGYTF
cdr3_nt: TGTGCCAGCAGTTTAATGACAGACTATGGCTACACCTTC

d_call: TRBD1
clone_size: .
j_call: TRBJ1-2
v_call: TRBV7-8
cdr3_aa: CASSRDRQAGYTF
cdr3_nt: TGTGCCAGCAGTCGGGACAGGCAAGCTGGCTACACCTTC